A selection of T cell receptor beta chains follows, all from one sample in a study of CD8 T cells in Susac syndrome. Each CDR3 protein is one row after TCRdb ran MiXCR on the immunoSEQ multiplex PCR reads. Found here are about 29,000 distinct CDR3 sequences, roughly 92% of them singletons; the top ten hold 0.27%. The sample taken for sequencing was CD8+ T cells from PBMCs. The receptors here all came from a human donor in good health. The CDR3 runs from the conserved cysteine through the conserved F or W.

v_call	cdr3_length	cdr3_aa
TRBV4-1	14	CASSQVGGTDTQYF
TRBV7-2	16	CASSLWGLSRGGELFF
TRBV29-1	12	CSVELDSNEQFF
TRBV6-5	17	CASSYGTGIGGNTEAFF
TRBV27	14	CASSPQKGTGELFF
TRBV23-1	11	CAWGGSYGYTF
TRBV10-3	16	CAISGPGQGGPGELFF
TRBV12-3/TRBV12-4	15	CASSPTRPEWGKLFF
TRBV7-9	14	CASSYGRVSYEQYF
TRBV12-5	13	CASGPGSYTEAFF
TRBV24-1	13	CATAGGNTGELFF
TRBV7-6	15	CASSPTPTSNYEQYF
TRBV6-2/TRBV6-3	12	CASSYVRTEAFF
TRBV12-5	17	CASGLPTRIEPNTEAFF
TRBV5-5	15	CASSFYGGSSGELFF
TRBV29-1	13	CSVEDKDQDEQYF
TRBV12-3/TRBV12-4	13	CATLGGGGNGYTF
TRBV5-6	16	CASSLKGREGSQPQHF
TRBV7-9	17	CASSSQTGLDSFYEQYF
TRBV19	17	CASSPLPGITSYNEQFF
TRBV7-9	15	CASSPMTGREQPQHF
TRBV29-1	16	CSVSAGLGDPTIGYTF
TRBV7-2	16	CASSFSGRGLNTEAFF
TRBV5-5	14	CASTDLGGGYGYTF
TRBV4-3	15	CASSQDGGQIYEQYF
TRBV2	16	CASRSPGGSRTDTQYF
TRBV5-1	11	CASSLADTQYF
TRBV2	15	CASSDPGTSTDTQYF
TRBV29-1	15	CSVEVLRGGDYGYTF
TRBV5-4	12	CASSLDDMAAFF
TRBV4-3	17	CASSQDLGGGSTYEQYF
TRBV20-1	15	CSARDRREGSYEQYF
TRBV5-6	18	CASSLARSSLEPQETQYF
TRBV12-3/TRBV12-4	18	CASSLSPTTSGSTDTQYF
TRBV5-4	13	CASSDSGRNEQFF
TRBV5-6	12	CASSSYLSEQFF
TRBV12-3/TRBV12-4	14	CASSPTGTGTEQYF
TRBV12-3/TRBV12-4	14	CASTETGRGTEAFF
TRBV7-9	17	CASSLVELAGAHNEQFF
TRBV18	12	CASSRESTEAFF
TRBV7-8	13	CASSLGAGEKLFF
TRBV27	11	CTSTVGSQQFF
TRBV27	15	CASSPGHSGANVLTF
TRBV24-1	15	CATSPSGAGNNEQFF
TRBV6-2/TRBV6-3	15	CASSSPTAPTNTIYF
TRBV6-6	13	CASSWGDRTEAFF
TRBV11-2	19	CASSLDPRPGQGRFYEQYF
TRBV4-3	15	CASSKDRGNFIEAFF